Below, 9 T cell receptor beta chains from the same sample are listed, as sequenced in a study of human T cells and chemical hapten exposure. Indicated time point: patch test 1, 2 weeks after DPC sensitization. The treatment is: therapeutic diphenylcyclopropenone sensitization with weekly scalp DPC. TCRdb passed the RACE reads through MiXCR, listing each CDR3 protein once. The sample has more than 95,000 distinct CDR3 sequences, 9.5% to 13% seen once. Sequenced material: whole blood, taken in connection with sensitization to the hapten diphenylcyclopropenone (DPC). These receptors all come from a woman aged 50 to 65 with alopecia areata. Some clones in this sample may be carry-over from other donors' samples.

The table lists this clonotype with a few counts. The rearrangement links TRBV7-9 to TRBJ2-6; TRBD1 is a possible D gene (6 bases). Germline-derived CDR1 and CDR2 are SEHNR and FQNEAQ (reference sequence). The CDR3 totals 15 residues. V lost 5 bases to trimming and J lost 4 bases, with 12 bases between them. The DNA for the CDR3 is TGTGCCAGCAGCACAGGGCTTACCGGGGCCAACGTCCTGACTTTC. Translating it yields CASSTGLTGANVLTF.

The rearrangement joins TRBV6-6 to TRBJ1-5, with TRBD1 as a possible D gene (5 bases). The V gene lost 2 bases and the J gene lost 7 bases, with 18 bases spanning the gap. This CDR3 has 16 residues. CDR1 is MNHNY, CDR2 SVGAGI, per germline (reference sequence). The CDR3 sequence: CASSYPKRGVGQPQHF. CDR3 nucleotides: TGTGCCAGCAGTTACCCCAAACGGGGGGTCGGGCAGCCCCAGCATTTT.

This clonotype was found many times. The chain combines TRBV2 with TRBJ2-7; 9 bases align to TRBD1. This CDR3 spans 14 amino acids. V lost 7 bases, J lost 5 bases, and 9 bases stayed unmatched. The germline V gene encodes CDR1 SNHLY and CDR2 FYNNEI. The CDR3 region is CASTPRDRAHEQYF. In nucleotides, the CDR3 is TGTGCCAGCACCCCAAGGGACAGGGCCCACGAGCAGTACTTC.

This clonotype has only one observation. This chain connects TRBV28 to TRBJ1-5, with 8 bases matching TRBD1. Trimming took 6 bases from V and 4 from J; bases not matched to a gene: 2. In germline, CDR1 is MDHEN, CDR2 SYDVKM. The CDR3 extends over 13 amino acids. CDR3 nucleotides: TGTGCCAGCAGGACAGGGGCAAATCAGCCCCAGCATTTT. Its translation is CASRTGANQPQHF.

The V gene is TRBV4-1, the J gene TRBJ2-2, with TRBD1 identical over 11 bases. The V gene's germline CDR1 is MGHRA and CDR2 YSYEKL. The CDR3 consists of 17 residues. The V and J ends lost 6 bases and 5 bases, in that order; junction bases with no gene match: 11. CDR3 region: CASSRGQGASLTGELFF. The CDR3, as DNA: TGCGCCAGCAGTCGCGGACAGGGGGCTTCGTTGACCGGGGAGCTGTTTTTT.

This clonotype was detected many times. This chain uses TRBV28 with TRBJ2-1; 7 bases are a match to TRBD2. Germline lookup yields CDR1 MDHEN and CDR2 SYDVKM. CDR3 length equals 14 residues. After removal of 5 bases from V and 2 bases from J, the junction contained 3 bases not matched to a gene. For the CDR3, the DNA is TGTGCCAGCAGTGGGGCGGGGGCCTACAATGAGCAGTTCTTC. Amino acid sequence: CASSGAGAYNEQFF.

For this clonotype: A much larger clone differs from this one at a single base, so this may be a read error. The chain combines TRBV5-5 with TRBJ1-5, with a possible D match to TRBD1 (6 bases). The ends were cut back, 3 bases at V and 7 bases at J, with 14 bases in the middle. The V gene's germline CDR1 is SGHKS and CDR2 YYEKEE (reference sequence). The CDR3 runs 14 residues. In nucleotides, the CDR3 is TGTGCCAGCAGCTCGCGGGGGCCCCAGCAGCCCCAGCATTTT. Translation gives CASSSRGPQQPQHF.

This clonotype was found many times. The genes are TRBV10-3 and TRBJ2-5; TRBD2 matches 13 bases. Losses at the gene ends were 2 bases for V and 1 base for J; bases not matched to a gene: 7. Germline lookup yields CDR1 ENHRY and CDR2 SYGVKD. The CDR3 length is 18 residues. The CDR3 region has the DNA TGTGCCATCAGTGAGACGGGACTAGCGGGACGGGGCCAAGAGACCCAGTACTTC. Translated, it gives CAISETGLAGRGQETQYF.

This CDR3 reads CASSETAPDTQYF. CDR3 sequence (DNA): TGTGCCAGCAGCGAAACCGCCCCAGATACGCAGTATTTT. This chain connects TRBV5-4 to TRBJ2-3, with D unresolved. This CDR3 has 13 amino acids. Germline V CDR1 and CDR2: SGHNT, YYREEE (reference sequence). The V end was cut by 4 bases, the J end by 4 bases, with 10 bases between. The full variable domain, its missing parts supplied by reference TRBV5-4 and TRBJ2-3, is ETGVTQSPTHLIKTRGQQVTLRCSSQSGHNTVSWYQQALGQGPQFIFQYYREEENGRGNFPPRFSGLQFPNYSSELNVNALELDDSALYLCASSETAPDTQYFGPGTRLTVL.